The 11 T cell receptor beta chains reported below all come from one sample, sequenced in a study of blood T cell repertoires in COVID-19. The protocol was immunoSEQ multiplex PCR, while the TCRdb copy is restricted to in-frame clones and leaves out a portion. The repertoire holds more than 70,000 clones, over 80% seen once, with 3% to 4% in the top ten. Sequenced material: peripheral blood. The receptors derive from a woman aged 50 to 65 in a cohort sampled during active COVID-19.

The rearrangement joins TRBV10-3 to TRBJ2-2; 7 bases match TRBD2. This CDR3 spans 14 amino acids. The trim removed 10 bases at V and 2 bases at J, leaving 7 bases unmatched. The germline V gene has CDR1 ENHRY and CDR2 SYGVKD. The CDR3, as DNA: TGTGCCACCCGGACTAGGGGAAACACCGGGGAGCTGTTTTTT. Protein: CATRTRGNTGELFF.

The chain has TRBV20-1 and TRBJ2-5, with D possibly TRBD1 on 6 matching bases. Looked up from germline, CDR1 is DFQATT and CDR2 is SNEGSKA (reference sequence). V was clipped by 3 bases and J by 1 base, with 15 bases between them. This CDR3 has 15 residues. CDR3 region: CSASLLGRGQETQYF. For the CDR3, the DNA is TGCAGTGCTAGTCTCCTGGGCAGGGGCCAAGAGACCCAGTACTTC.

The chain joins TRBV12-5 to TRBJ1-6, with D possibly matching TRBD1 (5 bases). CDR3 length: 12 amino acids. V was cut by 7 bases and J by 8 bases, with 9 bases left in between. Germline assignment: CDR1 LGHNT and CDR2 FRNRAP. The CDR3 loop reads CASAPGDSPLHF. DNA of the CDR3: TGTGCTAGTGCCCCGGGGGATTCACCCCTCCACTTT.

The count of this clone is one. V usage is TRBV19 and J usage is TRBJ2-3; 8 bases match TRBD1. This CDR3 spans 14 amino acids. V dropped 7 bases and J dropped 4; count of bases not matched to a gene: 7. Germline assignment: CDR1 LNHDA and CDR2 SQIVND (reference sequence). CDR3 sequence: CASIPGQGADTQYF. The CDR3 DNA reads as TGTGCCAGTATCCCCGGACAGGGAGCAGATACGCAGTATTTT.

The J gene is TRBJ2-7, the V gene TRBV2; 8 bases are a match to TRBD1. Looked up from germline, CDR1 is SNHLY and CDR2 is FYNNEI. The CDR3 is 14 amino acids. J lost 4 bases, V lost 4 bases, and 6 bases had no gene match. CDR3 region: CASSAGGQGYEQYF. The DNA for the CDR3 is TGTGCCAGCAGTGCCGGCGGACAGGGTTACGAGCAGTACTTC.

The chain couples TRBV5-1 to TRBJ1-6; TRBD1 is a possible D gene (5 bases). Germline lookup yields CDR1 SGHRS and CDR2 YFSETQ. CDR3 length equals 14 residues. Deletions cut 1 base from V and 12 bases from J, with 14 bases between. The CDR3 coding sequence is TGCGCCAGCAGCTTGAACGGAGACAGTCGACCCCTCCACTTT. As protein: CASSLNGDSRPLHF.

The chain joins TRBV19 to TRBJ2-5; 9 nucleotides align to TRBD1. The V and J ends lost 7 bases and 6 bases, in that order; junction bases with no gene match: 9. CDR3 size: 14 residues. Per the germline V gene, CDR1 is LNHDA and CDR2 is SQIVND (reference sequence). CDR3 sequence: CASMGQGGSQTQYF. For the CDR3, the DNA is TGTGCCAGTATGGGACAGGGAGGATCTCAGACCCAGTACTTC.

CDR3 in amino acids: CASSPGGTSGWKTQYF. The DNA of the CDR3 is TGTGCCAGCAGCCCAGGGGGGACTAGCGGTTGGAAGACCCAGTACTTC. The chain couples TRBV14 to TRBJ2-5, with 11 bases lining up with TRBD2. The J segment lost 6 bases and the V segment lost 4 bases, leaving 10 bases of the junction unmatched. Germline values: CDR1 SGHDN, CDR2 FVKESK. CDR3 length equals 16 residues.

The chain employs TRBV7-9 and TRBJ2-3, with D maybe TRBD2 (6 bases). The CDR3 runs to 15 residues. The V gene lost 3 bases and the J gene lost 2 bases, with 12 bases spanning the gap. The germline CDR1 and CDR2 sequences are SEHNR and FQNEAQ (reference sequence). CDR3: CASSFSGGLTDTQYF. The CDR3 nucleotides read TGTGCCAGCAGCTTCTCCGGGGGTCTCACAGATACGCAGTATTTT.

This chain joins TRBV25-1 and TRBJ1-1; 9 bases agree with TRBD1. CDR1 is MGHDK and CDR2 is SYGVNS in the germline V gene. The CDR3 is 13 residues long. The ends lost 6 bases at V and 4 bases at J; junction bases unmatched: 3. The CDR3 DNA reads TGTGCCAGCAGCCACAGGGGGCCCACTGAAGCTTTCTTT. Amino acids: CASSHRGPTEAFF.

The sample holds one count of this clone. V is TRBV18 and J is TRBJ2-2; 7 positions match TRBD2. This CDR3 region has 16 residues. Per germline, CDR1 KGHSH and CDR2 LQKENI. V lost 3 bases to trimming and J lost 5 bases; unmatched junction nucleotides: 9. CDR3 DNA sequence: TGTGCCAGCTCACCGTTAGTAGCGGGTGAAACCGGGGAGCTGTTTTTT. Translated, it gives CASSPLVAGETGELFF.